Listed here are 24 T cell receptor beta chains from one sample, sequenced in a study of cytomegalovirus exposure and HLA in healthy donors. Using immunoSEQ multiplex PCR, the repertoire was profiled, and TCRdb retains in-frame clones only, with some absent. This sample has 140,000 to 150,000 clones, with about 95% found just once. Sequencing used PBMCs. The receptors were gathered from a man younger than 35 in good health and CMV-seropositive.

The rearrangement joins TRBV5-1 to TRBJ2-1, with a weak D call TRBD2 (5 bases). Per the germline V gene, CDR1 is SGHRS and CDR2 is YFSETQ. This CDR3 has 14 residues. Trimming left V 0 bases short and J 10 bases short, with 14 bases between. This CDR3 is CASSLAAGLGEQFF. Written as DNA, the CDR3 is TGCGCCAGCAGCTTGGCGGCAGGACTCGGGGAGCAGTTCTTC. The full variable domain, rest sourced from reference TRBV5-1 and TRBJ2-1, is KAGVTQTPRYLIKTRGQQVTLSCSPISGHRSVSWYQQTPGQGLQFLFEYFSETQRNKGNFPGRFSGRQFSNSRSEMNVSTLELGDSALYLCASSLAAGLGEQFFGPGTRLTVL.

The rearrangement uses TRBV15 and TRBJ2-5; TRBD1 aligns across 11 bases. The CDR3 loop spans 13 amino acids. Germline V gene lookup returns CDR1 LNHNV and CDR2 YYDKDF (reference sequence). Unmatched junction bases numbered 5, after V lost 9 bases and J lost 5 bases. CDR3 nucleotide sequence: TGTGCCACTCAGGGACAGGGGGGGGAGACCCAGTACTTC. It encodes CATQGQGGETQYF.

The chain combines TRBV27 with TRBJ2-1; tentative D call: TRBD2 (6 bases). Germline CDR1 reads MNHEY; CDR2 reads SMNVEV (reference sequence). V lost 5 bases to trimming and J lost 0 bases, with 14 bases between them. This CDR3 spans 16 amino acids. This CDR3 is CASSIAGGSSYNEQFF. The CDR3 nucleotides are TGTGCCAGCAGTATTGCTGGGGGGAGCTCCTACAATGAGCAGTTCTTC.

The chain recombines TRBV13 with TRBJ1-2, with TRBD1 identical over 7 bases. Germline V gene data show CDR1 as PRHDT and CDR2 as FYEKMQ (reference sequence). The CDR3 length is 12 residues. V was pared by 4 bases and J by 5 bases, with 1 base of the junction left unmatched. The CDR3 is CASSWDSYGYTF. CDR3 in DNA: TGTGCCAGCAGCTGGGACAGTTATGGCTACACCTTC. The whole variable domain, remainder taken from reference TRBV13 and TRBJ1-2, is AAGVIQSPRHLIKEKRETATLKCYPIPRHDTVYWYQQGPGQDPQFLISFYEKMQSDKGSIPDRFSAQQFSDYHSELNMSSLELGDSALYFCASSWDSYGYTFGSGTRLTVV.

J is TRBJ2-7 and V is TRBV30, with TRBD1 matching over 7 bases. The V and J ends lost 2 bases and 6 bases, in that order; junction bases with no gene match: 10. Germline-derived CDR1 and CDR2 are GTSNPN and SVGIG (reference sequence). The CDR3 covers 14 residues. CDR3 sequence (DNA): TGTGCCTGGAGTATCAAAGGGGGCCCCGGCGAGCAGTACTTC. The encoded protein is CAWSIKGGPGEQYF.

The chain links TRBV29-1 to TRBJ2-5, with TRBD2 matching over 11 bases. V gave up 5 bases and J gave up 5 bases; unmatched junction bases: 4. The CDR3 consists of 13 residues. Germline V gives CDR1 SQVTM, CDR2 ANQGSEA. CDR3 loop: CSVTSGSFETQYF. In DNA form, the CDR3 reads TGCAGCGTTACTAGCGGGAGTTTCGAGACCCAGTACTTC. Looking up the rest from reference TRBV29-1 and TRBJ2-5 gives the full variable domain: SAVISQKPSRDICQRGTSLTIQCQVDSQVTMMFWYRQQPGQSLTLIATANQGSEATYESGFVIDKFPISRPNLTFSTLTVSNMSPEDSSIYLCSVTSGSFETQYFGPGTRLLVL.

V usage is TRBV5-1 and J usage is TRBJ2-7; 7 bases are a match to TRBD1. J gave up 3 bases and V 4 bases, and 13 bases lay outside the gene matches. CDR1 is SGHRS, CDR2 YFSETQ, per germline. The CDR3 length is 16 residues. The DNA for the CDR3 is TGCGCCAGCAGCCTAACAGGGGTTATTCCCATCTACGAGCAGTACTTC. It is translated as CASSLTGVIPIYEQYF.

The chain combines TRBV5-1 with TRBJ1-1; TRBD1 might be the D (5 bases). Germline loops: CDR1 SGHRS, CDR2 YFSETQ. CDR3 size: 17 residues. The V end lost 3 bases, the J end lost 4 bases, and 22 bases lay between the germline ends. This chain's CDR3 is CASSSPLGTLEGTEAFF. Written as DNA, the CDR3 is TGCGCCAGCAGCTCGCCACTCGGGACTCTCGAGGGCACTGAAGCTTTCTTT.

The chain has TRBV28 and TRBJ2-2; 7 nucleotides match TRBD1. The CDR3 covers 13 residues. V was clipped by 7 bases and J by 7 bases; unmatched bases: 6. The germline V gene encodes CDR1 MDHEN and CDR2 SYDVKM. In DNA, the CDR3 is TGTGCCAGCATACACAGGGGTGGCGGGGAGCTGTTTTTT. Translation: CASIHRGGGELFF.

V and J are TRBV7-8 and TRBJ2-4; D possibly corresponds to TRBD2 (6 bases). The V end was cut by 5 bases, the J end by 8 bases, with 16 bases between. Germline CDR1 SGHVS, CDR2 FQNEAQ. This CDR3 is built from 14 residues. For the CDR3, the DNA is TGTGCCAGCAGCGAACTAGCTTTTGGGGACATTCAGTACTTC. It encodes CASSELAFGDIQYF.

This clone was observed a few times. The chain links TRBV27 to TRBJ2-1; tentative D call: TRBD1 (5 bases). Between the trimmed V and J ends, which lost 2 bases and 7 bases, there was a span of 6 bases. The germline CDR1 and CDR2 sequences are MNHEY and SMNVEV (reference sequence). The CDR3 runs to 12 residues. For the CDR3, the DNA is TGTGCCAGCAGTTTAAACAGGAATGAGCAGTTCTTC. This codes for CASSLNRNEQFF.

J is TRBJ2-3 and V is TRBV5-1; TRBD2 might be the D (6 bases). The CDR3 covers 16 residues. Trimming shortened V by 7 bases and J by 2 bases, and 20 bases separated the two germline ends. CDR1 and CDR2 from the germline V gene are SGHRS and YFSETQ. CDR3 sequence (DNA): TGCGCCAGCGCCTCCGGGCGGGGTCCCGACACAGATACGCAGTATTTT. This translates into CASASGRGPDTDTQYF.

The chain joins TRBV11-2 to TRBJ2-3; TRBD2 matches at 10 bases. V lost 9 bases, J lost 4 bases, and 4 bases stayed unmatched. The CDR3 is 13 residues long. Germline CDR1 SGHAT, CDR2 FQNNGV. CDR3 in amino acids: CASTSGEADTQYF. For the CDR3, the DNA is TGTGCCAGTACTAGCGGGGAAGCAGATACGCAGTATTTT.

The rearrangement joins TRBV5-6 to TRBJ1-2; D perhaps matches TRBD1 (6 bases). Germline V lookup: CDR1 SGHDT, CDR2 YYEEEE. V was pared by 0 bases and J by 6 bases, with 9 bases between. This CDR3 region has 13 residues. This chain's CDR3 is CASSLATGNGYTF. CDR3 nucleotide sequence: TGTGCCAGCAGCTTGGCGACAGGCAATGGCTACACCTTC.

V and J are TRBV2 and TRBJ1-2, with 8 bases that match TRBD1. Germline loops: CDR1 SNHLY, CDR2 FYNNEI. V was pared by 6 bases and J by 6 bases, with 6 bases of the junction left unmatched. The CDR3 sequence is 13 residues long. In DNA form, the CDR3 reads TGTGCCAGCAGCCAGACAGGGGAGAATGGCTACACCTTC. Protein sequence: CASSQTGENGYTF.

The chain's CDR3 is CASSPGTDYQPQHF. For the CDR3, the DNA is TGTGCCAGCAGTCCAGGGACAGACTATCAGCCCCAGCATTTT. The chain couples TRBV27 to TRBJ1-5, with 7 bases aligning to TRBD1. The CDR3 consists of 14 residues. Germline V gene data show CDR1 as MNHEY and CDR2 as SMNVEV (reference sequence). J lost 5 bases, V lost 5 bases, and 6 bases had no gene match.

The DNA for the CDR3 is TGTGCCAACGCCCGGGACAGCACTAACTATGGCTACACCTTC. Translated: CANARDSTNYGYTF. This sequence joins TRBV5-8 and TRBJ1-2; 7 bases fit TRBD1. Germline V gene data show CDR1 as SGHTS and CDR2 as YDEGEE. The J segment lost 0 bases and the V segment lost 9 bases, leaving 8 bases of the junction unmatched. CDR3 length equals 14 residues.

The chain is built from TRBV5-6 and TRBJ2-3; 11 nucleotides line up with TRBD2. J lost 1 base, V lost 3 bases, and 4 bases had no gene match. CDR3 length: 16 amino acids. Germline V gives CDR1 SGHDT, CDR2 YYEEEE. The CDR3 region has the DNA TGTGCCAGCAGCTGGGGACTAGCGGCTCGCACAGATACGCAGTATTTT. It encodes CASSWGLAARTDTQYF.

The rearrangement joins TRBV7-9 to TRBJ2-1; D gene ambiguous. CDR1 and CDR2 (germline): SEHNR, FQNEAQ (reference sequence). Trimming took off 3 bases at V and 6 bases at J, with 9 bases between the two ends. There are 13 residues in the CDR3. CDR3 region: CASSFPVPNEQFF. In DNA, the CDR3 is TGTGCCAGCAGCTTTCCAGTCCCCAATGAGCAGTTCTTC.

The chain carries TRBV5-8 and TRBJ1-1, with 8 bases fitting TRBD1. This CDR3 is 13 amino acids long. Germline lookup yields CDR1 SGHTS and CDR2 YDEGEE. V lost 4 bases, J lost 3 bases, and 2 bases stayed unmatched. The CDR3 reads CASSTTGDTEAFF. In DNA, the CDR3 is TGTGCCAGCAGCACGACAGGGGACACTGAAGCTTTCTTT.

Here the CDR3 reads CAISGGLAGEADTQYF. The CDR3 region has the DNA TGTGCCATCAGTGGAGGACTAGCGGGAGAAGCAGATACGCAGTATTTT. The V gene is TRBV10-3, the J gene TRBJ2-3; 13 bases align to TRBD2. Trimming at V came to 4 bases and at J to 4 bases, leaving 5 bases not matched to a gene. CDR1 and CDR2 from the germline V gene are ENHRY and SYGVKD. The CDR3 has 16 residues.

This CDR3 reads CASSFLGLAGESLVYEQYF. Here the CDR3 DNA reads TGCGCCAGCAGCTTCCTAGGACTAGCGGGAGAAAGCTTGGTCTACGAGCAGTACTTC. The chain recombines TRBV5-1 with TRBJ2-7; TRBD2 agrees at 13 bases. Germline trimming cut 2 bases from V and 3 bases from J; bases unmatched to any gene: 14. The CDR3 totals 19 residues. CDR1 and CDR2 from the germline V gene are SGHRS and YFSETQ.

This CDR3 reads CASSLRREKLFF. The DNA of the CDR3 is TGTGCCAGCAGCCTCCGGAGGGAAAAACTGTTTTTT. The chain recombines TRBV28 with TRBJ1-4; D gene unclear. The CDR3 has 12 amino acids. The germline V and J ends were trimmed by 6 bases and 8 bases, with 10 bases remaining between them. Germline V lookup: CDR1 MDHEN, CDR2 SYDVKM.

This clone was counted a single time. The chain is built from TRBV2 and TRBJ2-5; TRBD1 matches 7 bases. Germline loops: CDR1 SNHLY, CDR2 FYNNEI. CDR3 length equals 14 residues. J gave up 5 bases and V 1 base, and 4 bases lay outside the gene matches. Here the CDR3 DNA reads TGTGCCAGCAGTGAAGTAACAGGGGCGGAGACCCAGTACTTC. Protein product: CASSEVTGAETQYF.